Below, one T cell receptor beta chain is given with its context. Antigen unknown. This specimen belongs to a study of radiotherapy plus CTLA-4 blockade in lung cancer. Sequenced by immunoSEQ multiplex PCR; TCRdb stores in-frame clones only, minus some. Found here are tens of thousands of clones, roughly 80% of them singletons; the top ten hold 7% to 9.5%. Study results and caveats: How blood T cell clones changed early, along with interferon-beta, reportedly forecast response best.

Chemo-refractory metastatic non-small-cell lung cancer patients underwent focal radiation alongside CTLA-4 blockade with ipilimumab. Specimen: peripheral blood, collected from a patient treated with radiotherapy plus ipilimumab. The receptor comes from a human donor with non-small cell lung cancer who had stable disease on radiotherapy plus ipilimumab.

CDR3 sequence: CASSPWSSTGELFF. The DNA for the CDR3 is TGTGCCAGCAGCCCCTGGTCCTCCACCGGGGAGCTGTTTTTT. The J gene is TRBJ2-2, the V gene TRBV9, with D uncertain. The ends were cut back, 4 bases at V and 4 bases at J, with 11 bases in the middle. Germline-derived CDR1 and CDR2 are SGDLS and YYNGEE. The CDR3 covers 14 residues. Full variable domain (outside the CDR3, taken from reference TRBV9 and TRBJ2-2): DSGVTQTPKHLITATGQRVTLRCSPRSGDLSVYWYQQSLDQGLQFLIQYYNGEERAKGNILERFSAQQFPDLHSELNLSSLELGDSALYFCASSPWSSTGELFFGEGSRLTVL.